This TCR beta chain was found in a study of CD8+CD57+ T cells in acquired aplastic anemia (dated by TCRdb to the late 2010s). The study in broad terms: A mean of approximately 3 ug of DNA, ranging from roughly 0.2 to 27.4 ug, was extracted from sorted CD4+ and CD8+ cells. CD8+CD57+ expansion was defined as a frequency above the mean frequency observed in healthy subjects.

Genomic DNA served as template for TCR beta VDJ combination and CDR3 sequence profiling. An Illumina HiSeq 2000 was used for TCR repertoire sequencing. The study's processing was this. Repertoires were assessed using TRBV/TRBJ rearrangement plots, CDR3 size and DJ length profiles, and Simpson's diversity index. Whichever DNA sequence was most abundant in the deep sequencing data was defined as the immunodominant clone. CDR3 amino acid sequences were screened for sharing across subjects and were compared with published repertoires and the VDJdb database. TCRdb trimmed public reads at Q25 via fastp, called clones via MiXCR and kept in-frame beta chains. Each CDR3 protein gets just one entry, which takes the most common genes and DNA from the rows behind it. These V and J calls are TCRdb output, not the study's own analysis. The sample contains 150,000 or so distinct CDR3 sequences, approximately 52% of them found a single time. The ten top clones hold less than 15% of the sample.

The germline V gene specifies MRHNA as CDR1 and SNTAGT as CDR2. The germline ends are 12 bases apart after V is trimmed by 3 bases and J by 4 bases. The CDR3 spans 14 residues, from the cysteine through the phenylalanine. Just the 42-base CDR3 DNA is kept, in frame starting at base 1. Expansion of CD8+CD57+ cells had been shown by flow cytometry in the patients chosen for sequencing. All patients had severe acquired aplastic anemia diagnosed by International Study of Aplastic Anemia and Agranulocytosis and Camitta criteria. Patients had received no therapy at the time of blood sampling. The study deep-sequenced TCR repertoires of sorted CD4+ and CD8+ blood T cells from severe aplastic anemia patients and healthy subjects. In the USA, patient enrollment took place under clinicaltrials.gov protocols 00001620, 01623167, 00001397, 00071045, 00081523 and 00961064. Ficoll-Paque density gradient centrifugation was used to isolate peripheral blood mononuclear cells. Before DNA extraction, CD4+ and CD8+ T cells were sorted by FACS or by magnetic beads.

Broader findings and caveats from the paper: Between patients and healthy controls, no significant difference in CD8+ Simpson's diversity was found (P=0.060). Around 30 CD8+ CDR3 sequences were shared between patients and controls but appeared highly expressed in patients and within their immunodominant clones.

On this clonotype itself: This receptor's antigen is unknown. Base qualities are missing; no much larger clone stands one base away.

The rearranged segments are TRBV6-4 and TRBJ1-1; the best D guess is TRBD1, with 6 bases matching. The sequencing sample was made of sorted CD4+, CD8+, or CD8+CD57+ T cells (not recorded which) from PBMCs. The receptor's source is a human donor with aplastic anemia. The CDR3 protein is CASSESGERTEAFF. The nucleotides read TGTGCCAGCAGTGAGTCAGGGGAACGCACTGAAGCTTTCTTT.